The TCR beta chain described here comes from a study of cytomegalovirus exposure and HLA in healthy donors. Findings and caveats of the study: Listed as cytomegalovirus-associated were 150 to 200 TCR beta chains.

PCR used 60 Vbeta primers and 13 Jbeta primers. This table comes from immunoSEQ multiplex PCR, and its TCRdb copy is limited to in-frame clones, with some not included. The ten top clones account for under 2.5%, within a sample of 150,000 or so clones. As for this clone: The antigen is undetermined.

This CDR3 region has 13 residues. CDR1 and CDR2 (germline): MNHEY, SVGAGI. Between the trimmed V and J ends, which lost 5 bases and 5 bases, there was a span of 12 bases. J is TRBJ1-2 and V is TRBV6-5; the D gene is possibly TRBD1 (5 bases). This sequence originates from a man aged 25-45 years in good health and CMV-seronegative. The sample taken for sequencing was PBMCs. The CDR3: CASSPMTAYGYTF. CDR3 in DNA: TGTGCCAGCAGTCCCATGACAGCTTATGGCTACACCTTC.